The 9 T cell receptor beta chains below were found in one sample sequenced in a study of HIV-infected patients and healthy controls (dated by TCRdb to between 2012 and 2015). Library preparation used 5' RACE. Sequencing instrument: Illumina MiSeq. 500 to 600 ng RNA was reverse transcribed with SuperScript III using primers against the alpha and beta constant regions. Separate libraries for the alpha and beta chains were generated through chain-specific third strand synthesis that incorporated multiplexing indices. Clones were called with MiXCR by TCRdb after fastp trimmed the public reads at Q25, and only in-frame beta chains were retained. One record per CDR3 amino acid sequence lists the most common genes and DNA. This sample gives thousands of distinct CDR3 sequences in total; roughly 5.8% of them show up just once. The ten largest clones take up roughly 8.2% of the sample. Whole blood was used without fractionating the cells, so the repertoire represented all peripheral T cells without sorting.

Sequencing was done on a sample of blood. The receptor set was obtained from an adult in good health.

By frequency in the sample, this clonotype is medium-sized. The chain has TRBV6-6 and TRBJ2-4; TRBD2 matches at 7 bases. The CDR3 has 14 amino acids. Germline V gives CDR1 MNHNY, CDR2 SVGAGI (reference sequence). V trimming: 7 bases; J trimming: 5 bases; junction bases outside the gene matches: 8. The CDR3 DNA is TGTGCCAGCAAAGTCAGACGGGAGGAAAACATTCAGTACTTC. Amino acid sequence: CASKVRREENIQYF.

Relative to its sample, this clonotype is medium-sized. The gene calls are TRBV10-3 and TRBJ2-3; 13 nucleotides agree with TRBD2. The CDR3 has 14 amino acids. Germline CDR1 is ENHRY and CDR2 is SYGVKD. The V gene end was trimmed by 10 bases and the J gene end by 2 bases; junction bases not matched to a gene: 3. The CDR3, as DNA: TGTGCCAGCGGACTAGCGGGGGACACAGATACGCAGTATTTT. Translation gives CASGLAGDTDTQYF.

This clonotype appeared many times. This chain uses TRBV19 with TRBJ2-1, with D tentatively TRBD1 or TRBD2 (5 bases each). V lost 2 bases and J lost 7, with 18 bases in between. Germline V gene sequence: CDR1 LNHDA, CDR2 SQIVND (reference sequence). The CDR3 has 16 amino acids. CDR3 sequence: CASSINWGRLWNEQFF. Here the CDR3 DNA reads TGTGCCAGTAGTATAAACTGGGGACGATTGTGGAATGAGCAGTTCTTC.

The chain employs TRBV5-1 and TRBJ1-1; D perhaps matches TRBD1 (6 bases). The CDR3 extends over 15 amino acids. Trimming left V 2 bases short and J 2 bases short, with 13 bases between. Germline CDR1 reads SGHRS; CDR2 reads YFSETQ. The DNA for the CDR3 is TGCGCCAGCAGCTTCTGGGACATACGTAACACTGAAGCTTTCTTT. Its protein product is CASSFWDIRNTEAFF.

This clonotype appeared many times. This chain uses TRBV19 with TRBJ1-2; TRBD1 aligns across 8 bases. The ends lost 6 bases at V and 8 bases at J; junction bases unmatched: 8. The CDR3 has 13 residues. In germline, CDR1 is LNHDA, CDR2 SQIVND (reference sequence). This CDR3 reads CASRAQGAQGYTF. Here the CDR3 DNA reads TGTGCCAGTAGAGCCCAGGGGGCTCAAGGCTACACCTTC.

This clonotype has at least ten counts. This rearrangement joins TRBV7-8 to TRBJ2-7; TRBD1 agrees at 7 bases. Per germline, CDR1 SGHVS and CDR2 FQNEAQ. V shed 4 bases, J shed 3 bases, and the junction held 9 bases outside the gene matches. The CDR3 length is 15 residues. CDR3 in DNA: TGTGCCAGCAGCTATCCCAAGGGGACAGACTACGAGCAGTACTTC. Amino acid sequence: CASSYPKGTDYEQYF.

The sample holds a few counts of this clonotype. The chain joins TRBV2 to TRBJ1-6; possibly TRBD1 for D (6 bases). CDR3 size: 15 residues. V was shortened by 3 bases and J by 5 bases, with 11 bases between the two germline ends. Germline V gives CDR1 SNHLY, CDR2 FYNNEI. CDR3 loop: CASSESGQNNSPLHF. As DNA, the CDR3 is TGTGCCAGCAGTGAGAGTGGACAGAATAATTCACCCCTCCACTTT.

By share, this clonotype ranks as medium-sized (0.01 to 0.1%). The V call is TRBV11-2, the J call TRBJ2-3, with D tentatively TRBD1 (6 bases). From germline, CDR1 is SGHAT and CDR2 FQNNGV. There are 16 residues in the CDR3. Trimming stripped 5 bases from V and 0 bases from J, with 15 bases between. Here the CDR3 DNA reads TGTGCCAGCAGCCCCGACCTAGGACAGAGCACAGATACGCAGTATTTT. It encodes CASSPDLGQSTDTQYF.

This clonotype was seen repeatedly, ten times or more. This chain uses TRBV18 with TRBJ2-6; D gene unclear. The CDR3 has 15 residues. The germline gives CDR1 KGHSH, CDR2 LQKENI. Between the trimmed V and J ends, which lost 2 bases and 4 bases, there was a span of 9 bases. The CDR3 protein is CASSPGRAGANVLTF. The CDR3 DNA follows: TGTGCCAGCTCACCAGGAAGGGCCGGGGCCAACGTCCTGACTTTC.